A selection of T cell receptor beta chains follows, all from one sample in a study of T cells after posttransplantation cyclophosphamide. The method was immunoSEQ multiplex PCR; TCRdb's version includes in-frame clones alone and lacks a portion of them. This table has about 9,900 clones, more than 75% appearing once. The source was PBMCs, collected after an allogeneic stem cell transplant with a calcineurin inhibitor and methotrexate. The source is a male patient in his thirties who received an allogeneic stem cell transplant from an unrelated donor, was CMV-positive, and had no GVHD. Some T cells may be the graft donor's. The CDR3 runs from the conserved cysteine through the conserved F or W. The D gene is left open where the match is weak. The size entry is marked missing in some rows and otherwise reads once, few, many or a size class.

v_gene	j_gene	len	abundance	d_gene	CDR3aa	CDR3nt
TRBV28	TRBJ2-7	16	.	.	CASRIPRDTLIKEQYF	TGTGCCAGCAGAATACCCCGGGACACTTTAATTAAGGAGCAGTACTTC
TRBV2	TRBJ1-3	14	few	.	CASSEAGKGNTIYF	TGTGCCAGCAGTGAGGCAGGGAAAGGAAACACCATATATTTT
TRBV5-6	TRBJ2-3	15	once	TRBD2	CASSFGRVPTDTQYF	TGTGCCAGCAGCTTCGGGAGGGTACCCACAGATACGCAGTATTTT
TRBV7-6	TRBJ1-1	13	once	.	CASSLQVNTEAFF	TGTGCCAGCAGCCTCCAGGTGAACACTGAAGCTTTCTTT
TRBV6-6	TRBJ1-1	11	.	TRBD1	CASSSTGGAFF	TGTGCCAGCAGTTCGACAGGGGGGGCTTTCTTT
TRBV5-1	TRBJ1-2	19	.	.	CASSLGGTTGSSFNYGYTF	TGCGCCAGCAGCCTGGGGGGCACTACAGGGTCCTCTTTTAACTATGGCTACACCTTC
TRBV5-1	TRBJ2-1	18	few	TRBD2	CASSLEGLAGPDYNEQFF	TGCGCCAGCAGCTTGGAGGGACTAGCGGGACCCGACTACAATGAGCAGTTCTTC
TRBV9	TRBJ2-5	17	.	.	CASSVAPGHSKPETQYF	TGTGCCAGCAGCGTAGCTCCAGGGCACTCCAAGCCCGAGACCCAGTACTTC
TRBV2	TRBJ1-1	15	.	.	CASSVIATHNTEAFF	TGTGCCAGCAGTGTTATTGCGACACACAACACTGAAGCTTTCTTT
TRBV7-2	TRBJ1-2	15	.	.	CASSIRSQGIYGYTF	TGTGCCAGCAGCATAAGGTCCCAGGGTATCTATGGCTACACCTTC
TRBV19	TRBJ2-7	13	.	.	CASSRTPLYEQYF	TGTGCCAGTAGTAGAACACCCCTCTACGAGCAGTACTTC
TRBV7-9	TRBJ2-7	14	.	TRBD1	CASSPDRGPYEQYF	TGCGCCAGCAGCCCGGACAGGGGGCCCTACGAGCAGTACTTC
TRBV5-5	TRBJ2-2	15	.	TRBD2	CASSRTSGKGGELFF	TGTGCCAGCAGCCGGACTAGCGGGAAGGGCGGGGAGCTGTTTTTT
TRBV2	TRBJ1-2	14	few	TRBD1	CASSMDRSEYGYTF	TGTGCCAGCAGTATGGACAGGTCGGAGTATGGCTACACCTTC
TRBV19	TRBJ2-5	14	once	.	CASSVQGTQETQYF	TGTGCCAGTAGTGTCCAGGGGACACAAGAGACCCAGTACTTC
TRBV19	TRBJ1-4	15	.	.	CASSILGGGAEKLFF	TGTGCCAGTAGTATTCTGGGTGGCGGGGCTGAAAAACTGTTTTTT
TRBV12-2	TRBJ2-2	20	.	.	CASRLGLAGDHGRCTGELFF	TGTGCAAGTCGCTTAGGACTAGCGGGAGATCATGGAAGGTGCACCGGGGAGCTGTTTTTT
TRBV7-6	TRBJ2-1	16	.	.	CASSSRRSDSYNEQFF	TGTGCCAGCAGCTCCCGTCGGAGCGACTCCTACAATGAGCAGTTCTTC
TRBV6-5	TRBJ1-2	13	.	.	CASSYRVNYGYTF	TGTGCCAGCAGTTACCGGGTTAACTATGGCTACACCTTC
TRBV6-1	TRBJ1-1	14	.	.	CASKGGPANTEAFF	TGTGCCAGCAAAGGCGGCCCGGCGAACACTGAAGCTTTCTTT
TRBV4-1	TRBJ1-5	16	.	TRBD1	CASSQPTGLGNQPQHF	TGCGCCAGCAGCCAACCGACAGGGTTAGGAAATCAGCCCCAGCATTTT
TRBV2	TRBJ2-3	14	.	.	CASGSGLSTDTQYF	TGTGCCAGCGGAAGTGGGCTTAGCACAGATACGCAGTATTTT
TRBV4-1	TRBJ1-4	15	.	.	CASSLSRRANEKLFF	TGCGCCAGCAGCCTCTCGAGACGGGCTAATGAAAAACTGTTTTTT
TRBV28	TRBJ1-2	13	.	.	CASRPGTTSGYTF	TGTGCCAGCAGGCCCGGGACAACCTCTGGCTACACCTTC
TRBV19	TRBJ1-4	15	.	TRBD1	CASSITGTGNEKLFF	TGTGCCAGTAGTATTACCGGGACAGGGAATGAAAAACTGTTTTTT
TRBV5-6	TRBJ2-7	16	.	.	CASSWGHSVTPYEQYF	TGTGCCAGCAGCTGGGGGCACAGCGTTACCCCCTACGAGCAGTACTTC
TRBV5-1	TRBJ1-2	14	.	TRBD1	CASSTVGTAYGYTF	TGCGCCAGCAGCACCGTTGGGACAGCCTATGGCTACACCTTC
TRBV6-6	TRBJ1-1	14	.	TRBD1	CASSYSLTGTEAFF	TGTGCCAGCAGTTACTCCTTGACAGGGACTGAAGCTTTCTTT
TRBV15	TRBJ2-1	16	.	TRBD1	CATSLNRGSSYNEQFF	TGTGCCACCAGCCTCAACAGGGGGAGCTCCTACAATGAGCAGTTCTTC
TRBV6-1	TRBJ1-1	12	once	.	CASSPQGTEAFF	TGTGCCAGCAGTCCCCAGGGGACTGAAGCTTTCTTT
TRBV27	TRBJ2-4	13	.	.	CASSYRATNIQYF	TGTGCCAGCAGTTACAGGGCGACAAACATTCAGTACTTC
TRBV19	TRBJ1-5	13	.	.	CASNSQSNQPQHF	TGTGCCAGTAATTCGCAGAGCAATCAGCCCCAGCATTTT
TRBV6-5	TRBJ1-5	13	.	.	CASSESANRPQHF	TGTGCCAGCAGTGAATCTGCGAATCGACCCCAGCATTTT
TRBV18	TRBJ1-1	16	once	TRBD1	CASSRGQGRVDTEAFF	TGTGCCAGCTCACGAGGACAGGGGCGAGTGGACACTGAAGCTTTCTTT
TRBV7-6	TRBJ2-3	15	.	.	CASSLTYPYVDTQYF	TGTGCCAGCAGCTTAACTTATCCCTACGTGGATACGCAGTATTTT
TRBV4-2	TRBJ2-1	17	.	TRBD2	CASSPDPRTSSYNEQFF	TGTGCCAGCAGCCCAGATCCTAGGACTAGCTCCTACAATGAGCAGTTCTTC
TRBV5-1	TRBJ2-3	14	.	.	CASSSTTGTDTQYF	TGCGCCAGCAGCTCGACAACAGGGACAGATACGCAGTATTTT
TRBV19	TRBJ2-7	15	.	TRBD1	CASSIVGDSHYEQYF	TGTGCCAGTAGTATAGTTGGGGACAGCCACTACGAGCAGTACTTC
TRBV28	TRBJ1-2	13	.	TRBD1	CASRRQGYYGYTF	TGTGCCAGCAGAAGACAGGGGTACTATGGCTACACCTTC
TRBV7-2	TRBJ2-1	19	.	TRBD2	CASSTPTSSRASSYNEQFF	TGTGCCAGCAGCACCCCGACTAGCTCCAGAGCTTCGTCCTACAATGAGCAGTTCTTC
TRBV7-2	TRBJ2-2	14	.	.	CATKQGGGAGELFF	TGTGCCACCAAACAGGGGGGGGGTGCCGGGGAGCTGTTTTTT
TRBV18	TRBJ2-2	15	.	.	CASSLWTVDTGELFF	TGTGCCAGCTCACTATGGACAGTGGACACCGGGGAGCTGTTTTTT
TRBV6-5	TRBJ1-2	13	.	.	CASSSTGIYGYTF	TGTGCCAGCAGTTCCACAGGGATCTATGGCTACACCTTC
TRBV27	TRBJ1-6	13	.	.	CASTREANSPLHF	TGTGCCAGCACCAGGGAGGCCAATTCACCCCTCCACTTT
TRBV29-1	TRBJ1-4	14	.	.	CSVEGTPGRGKLFF	TGCAGCGTTGAAGGGACCCCAGGGAGGGGCAAACTGTTTTTT
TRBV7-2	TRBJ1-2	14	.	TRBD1	CASSEGGQGYGYTF	TGTGCCAGCAGCGAGGGGGGACAGGGCTATGGCTACACCTTC
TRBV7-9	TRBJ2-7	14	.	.	CASSLTGVLYEQYF	TGTGCCAGCAGCTTGACGGGAGTCTTGTACGAGCAGTACTTC
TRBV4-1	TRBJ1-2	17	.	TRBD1	CASSQGETGGADYGYTF	TGCGCCAGCAGCCAAGGGGAAACAGGGGGCGCCGACTATGGCTACACCTTC
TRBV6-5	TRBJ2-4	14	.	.	CASSYSDRGNIQYF	TGTGCCAGCAGTTACTCTGACAGAGGAAACATTCAGTACTTC
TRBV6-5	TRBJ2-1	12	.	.	CASSYEGNEQFF	TGTGCCAGCAGTTACGAGGGAAATGAGCAGTTCTTC
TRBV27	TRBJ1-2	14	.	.	CASSYSMVNYGYTF	TGTGCCAGCAGCTATTCGATGGTTAACTATGGCTACACCTTC
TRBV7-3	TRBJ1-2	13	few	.	CASSLEGLYGYTF	TGTGCCAGCAGCTTGGAGGGCCTCTATGGCTACACCTTC
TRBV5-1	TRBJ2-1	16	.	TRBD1	CASSPRRDRGQNEQFF	TGCGCCAGCAGCCCCCGCCGGGACAGGGGACAAAATGAGCAGTTCTTC
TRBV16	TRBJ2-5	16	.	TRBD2	CASSQSSIAGVETQYF	TGTGCCAGCAGCCAATCGTCGATAGCGGGAGTAGAGACCCAGTACTTC
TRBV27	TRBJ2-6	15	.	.	CASSLWGVGANVLTF	TGTGCCAGCAGTTTATGGGGGGTTGGGGCCAACGTCCTGACTTTC